The text below deals with one T cell receptor (beta chain). Its antigen is undetermined. Germline V gene sequence: CDR1 DFQATT, CDR2 SNEGSKA (reference sequence). The CDR3 is 10 amino acids. This sample is drawn from a study of OX40 agonist ivuxolimab in advanced cancers. The study's findings and limits: Patients who responded partially at 0.1-3.0 mg/kg showed clonal expansion ranking among the lowest. At 0.1 to 3.0 mg/kg, CD4+ and CD8+ blood T cells expanded clonally by week 6. Relative to CD4+, CD8+ T cells held more expanded clones on average.

Sampling of blood occurred at baseline, cycle 4 day 1, and cycle 7 day 1. Measured with immunoSEQ multiplex PCR; TCRdb has only the in-frame clones, and not every one. Here the sample spans tens of thousands of clones, about four fifths being singletons. The V and J genes are TRBV20-1 and TRBJ2-1; D not resolved. This material consisted of CD4+ or CD8+ T cells sorted from blood, taken in a trial of the OX40 agonist ivuxolimab. This clonotype was obtained from an adult with an advanced solid tumor such as melanoma, head and neck, liver or kidney cancer. The CDR3 nucleotides read TGCGCCTCCTTGGGTCATGAGCAGTTCTTC. As protein: CASLGHEQFF.